A single sample is the source of the 3 T cell receptor beta chains below, sequenced in a study of blood T cells in healthy people across ages (dated by TCRdb to about 2015). Libraries were constructed by 5' RACE. For sequencing, an Illumina HiSeq 2500 was employed. The second PCR ran for roughly 6 to 11 cycles and used a J-beta primer mix along with a sample-barcoded 5' primer. The public reads were run again by TCRdb, first through fastp at Q25 and then through MiXCR, and only productive beta chains were kept. Entries that share a CDR3 protein sequence are merged under the most common genes and DNA. The sample records 1.5 million or so distinct CDR3 sequences, roughly 43% of which are singletons. Around 4% of the sample is held by the ten biggest clonotypes. The material sequenced was blood. The receptors here all came from a young woman in good health.

This clonotype was observed a few times. The chain links TRBV20-1 to TRBJ2-5; the D is unclear. The V and J ends lost 3 bases and 1 base respectively, with 9 bases between them. Germline V lookup: CDR1 DFQATT, CDR2 SNEGSKA (reference sequence). CDR3 length: 13 residues. As DNA, the CDR3 is TGCAGTGCTAGTAGCCTATCCCAAGAGACCCAGTACTTC. Its protein product is CSASSLSQETQYF.

V and J are TRBV10-3 and TRBJ2-3; 7 bases agree with TRBD2. Germline assignment: CDR1 ENHRY and CDR2 SYGVKD. The trim removed 10 bases at V and 2 bases at J, leaving 12 bases unmatched. The CDR3 covers 15 residues. The DNA for the CDR3 is TGTGCCACCCTATACAGCGGGGCGATCACAGATACGCAGTATTTT. This encodes CATLYSGAITDTQYF.

This clonotype was picked up a small number of times. The genes are TRBV4-3 and TRBJ1-2; TRBD1 aligns across 10 bases. The CDR3 loop spans 15 amino acids. The J segment lost 4 bases and the V segment lost 3 bases, leaving 5 bases of the junction unmatched. Germline V gene lookup returns CDR1 LGHNA and CDR2 YSLEER. The CDR3 DNA reads TGCGCCAGCAGCCAGGGACAGGGGAGTTCCTATGGCTACACCTTC. Translated: CASSQGQGSSYGYTF.